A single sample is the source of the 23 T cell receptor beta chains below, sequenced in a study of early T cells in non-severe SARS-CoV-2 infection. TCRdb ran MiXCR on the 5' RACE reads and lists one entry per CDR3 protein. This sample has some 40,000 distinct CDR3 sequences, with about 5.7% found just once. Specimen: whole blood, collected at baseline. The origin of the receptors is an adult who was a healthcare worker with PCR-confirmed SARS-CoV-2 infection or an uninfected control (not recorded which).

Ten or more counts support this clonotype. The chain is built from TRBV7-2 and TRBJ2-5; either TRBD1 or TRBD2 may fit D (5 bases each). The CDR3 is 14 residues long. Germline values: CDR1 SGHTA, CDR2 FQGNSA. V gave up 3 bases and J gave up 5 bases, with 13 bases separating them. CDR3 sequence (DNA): TGTGCCAGCAGCTTCGAGGGACGTCCGGAGACCCAGTACTTC. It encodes CASSFEGRPETQYF.

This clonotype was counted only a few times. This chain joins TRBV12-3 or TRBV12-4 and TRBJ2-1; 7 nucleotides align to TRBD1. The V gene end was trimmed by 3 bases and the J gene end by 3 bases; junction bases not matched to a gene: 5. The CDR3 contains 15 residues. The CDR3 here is CASSFGTELYNEQFF. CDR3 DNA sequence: TGTGCCAGCAGTTTCGGGACAGAGCTCTACAATGAGCAGTTCTTC.

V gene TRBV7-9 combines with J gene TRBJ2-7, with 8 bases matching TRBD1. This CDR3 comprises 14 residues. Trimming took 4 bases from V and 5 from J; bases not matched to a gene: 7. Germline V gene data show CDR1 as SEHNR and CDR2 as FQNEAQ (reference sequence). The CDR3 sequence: CASSSQGERNEQYF. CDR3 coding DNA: TGTGCCAGCAGCTCACAGGGGGAGAGGAACGAGCAGTACTTC.

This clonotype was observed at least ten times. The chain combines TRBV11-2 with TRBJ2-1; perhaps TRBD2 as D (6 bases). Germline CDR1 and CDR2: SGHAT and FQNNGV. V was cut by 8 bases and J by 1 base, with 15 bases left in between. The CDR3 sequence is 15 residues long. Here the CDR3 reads CASGGTAGSYNEQFF. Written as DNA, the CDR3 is TGTGCCAGCGGGGGGACCGCAGGGTCCTACAATGAGCAGTTCTTC.

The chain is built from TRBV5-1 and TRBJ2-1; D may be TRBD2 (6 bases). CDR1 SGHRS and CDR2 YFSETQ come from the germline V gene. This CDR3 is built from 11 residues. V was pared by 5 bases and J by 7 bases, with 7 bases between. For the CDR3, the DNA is TGCGCCAGCAGGGAGGGAAATGAGCAGTTCTTC. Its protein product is CASREGNEQFF.

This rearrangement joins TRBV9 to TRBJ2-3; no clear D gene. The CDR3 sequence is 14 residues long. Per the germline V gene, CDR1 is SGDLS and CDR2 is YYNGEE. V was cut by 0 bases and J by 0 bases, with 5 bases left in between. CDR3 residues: CASSVVSSTDTQYF. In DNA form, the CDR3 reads TGTGCCAGCAGCGTAGTTTCCAGCACAGATACGCAGTATTTT.

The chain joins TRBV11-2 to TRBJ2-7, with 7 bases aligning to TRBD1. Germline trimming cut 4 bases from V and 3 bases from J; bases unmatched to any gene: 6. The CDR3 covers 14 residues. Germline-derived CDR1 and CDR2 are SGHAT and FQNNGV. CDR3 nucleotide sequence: TGTGCCAGCAGCTCCCAGGGACAGAGCTACGAGCAGTACTTC. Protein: CASSSQGQSYEQYF.

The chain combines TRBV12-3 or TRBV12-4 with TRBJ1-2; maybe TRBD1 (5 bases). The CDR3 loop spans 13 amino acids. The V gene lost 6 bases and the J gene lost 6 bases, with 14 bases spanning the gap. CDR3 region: CASRSGTAHGYTF. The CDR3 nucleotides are TGTGCCAGCAGGTCAGGGACTGCCCATGGCTACACCTTC.

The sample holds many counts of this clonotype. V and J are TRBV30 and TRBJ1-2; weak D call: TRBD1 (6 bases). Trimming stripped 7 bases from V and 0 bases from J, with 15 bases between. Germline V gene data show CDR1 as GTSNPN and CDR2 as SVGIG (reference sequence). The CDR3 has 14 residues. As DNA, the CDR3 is TGTGCCTCCTCACCAGGGGCCTCTAACTATGGCTACACCTTC. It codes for CASSPGASNYGYTF.

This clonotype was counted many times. DNA of the CDR3: TGTGCCAGCAGCTTAGGACTAGGCGACCACACCGGGGAGCTGTTTTTT. It codes for CASSLGLGDHTGELFF. This chain links TRBV7-9 with TRBJ2-2, with D perhaps TRBD2 (6 bases). The CDR3 length is 16 residues. V dropped 1 base and J dropped 3 bases, with 12 bases sitting between them. Germline assignment: CDR1 SEHNR and CDR2 FQNEAQ (reference sequence).

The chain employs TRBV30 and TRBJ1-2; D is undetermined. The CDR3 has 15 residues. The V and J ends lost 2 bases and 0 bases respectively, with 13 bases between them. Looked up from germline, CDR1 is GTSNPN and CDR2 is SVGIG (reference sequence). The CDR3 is CAWSPGKRTNYGYTF. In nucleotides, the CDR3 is TGTGCCTGGAGTCCTGGGAAGAGGACTAACTATGGCTACACCTTC.

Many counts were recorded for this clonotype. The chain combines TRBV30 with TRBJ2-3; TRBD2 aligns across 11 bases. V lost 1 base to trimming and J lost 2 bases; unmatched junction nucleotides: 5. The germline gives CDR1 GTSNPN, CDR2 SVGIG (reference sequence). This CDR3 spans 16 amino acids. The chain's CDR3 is CAWSGGTSGYTDTQYF. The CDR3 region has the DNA TGTGCCTGGAGTGGGGGGACTAGCGGATACACAGATACGCAGTATTTT.

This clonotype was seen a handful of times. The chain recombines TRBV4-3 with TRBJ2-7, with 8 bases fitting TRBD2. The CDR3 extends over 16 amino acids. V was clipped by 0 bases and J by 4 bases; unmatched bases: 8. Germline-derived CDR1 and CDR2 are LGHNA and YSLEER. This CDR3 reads CASSQDPRTSSYEQYF. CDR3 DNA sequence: TGCGCCAGCAGCCAAGACCCCCGGACTAGCAGTTACGAGCAGTACTTC.

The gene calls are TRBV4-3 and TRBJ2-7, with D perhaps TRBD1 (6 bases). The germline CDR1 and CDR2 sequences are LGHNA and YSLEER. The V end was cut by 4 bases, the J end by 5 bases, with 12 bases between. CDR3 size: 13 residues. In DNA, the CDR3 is TGCGCCAGCAGCCGTGGGACACACGACGAGCAGTACTTC. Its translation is CASSRGTHDEQYF.

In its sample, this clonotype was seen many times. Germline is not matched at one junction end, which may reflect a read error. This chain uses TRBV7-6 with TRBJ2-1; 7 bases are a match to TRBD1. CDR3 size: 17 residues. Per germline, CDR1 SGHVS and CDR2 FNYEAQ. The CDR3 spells CASSLPTTGVLYNGQFF. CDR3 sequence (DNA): TGTGCCAGCAGCTTACCGACTACAGGGGTATTATACAATGGGCAGTTCTTC.

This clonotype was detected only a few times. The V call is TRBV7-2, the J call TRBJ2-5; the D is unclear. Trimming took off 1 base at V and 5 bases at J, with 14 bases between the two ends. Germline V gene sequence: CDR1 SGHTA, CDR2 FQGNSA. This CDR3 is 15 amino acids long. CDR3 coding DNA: TGTGCCAGCAGCTTAGGCCCCAGGTCGGAGGAGACCCAGTACTTC. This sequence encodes CASSLGPRSEETQYF.

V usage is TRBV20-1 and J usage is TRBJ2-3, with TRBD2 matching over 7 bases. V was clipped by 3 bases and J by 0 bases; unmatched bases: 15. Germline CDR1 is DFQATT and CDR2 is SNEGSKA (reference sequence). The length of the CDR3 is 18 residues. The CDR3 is CSASRLAGVGRSTDTQYF. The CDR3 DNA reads TGCAGTGCTAGTAGGTTGGCGGGAGTCGGTAGAAGCACAGATACGCAGTATTTT.

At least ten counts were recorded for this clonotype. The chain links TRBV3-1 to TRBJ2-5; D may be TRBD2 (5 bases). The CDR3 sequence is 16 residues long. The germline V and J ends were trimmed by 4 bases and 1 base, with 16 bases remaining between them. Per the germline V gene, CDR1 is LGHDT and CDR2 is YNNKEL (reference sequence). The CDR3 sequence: CASSPGRVGSQETQYF. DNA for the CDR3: TGTGCCAGCAGCCCCGGACGTGTAGGGAGCCAAGAGACCCAGTACTTC.

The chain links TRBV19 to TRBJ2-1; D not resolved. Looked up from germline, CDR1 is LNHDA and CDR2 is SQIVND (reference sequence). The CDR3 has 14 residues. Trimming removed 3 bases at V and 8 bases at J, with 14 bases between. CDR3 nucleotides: TGTGCCAGTAGTATGGAGTCCCTCGGAGATGAGCAGTTCTTC. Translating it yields CASSMESLGDEQFF. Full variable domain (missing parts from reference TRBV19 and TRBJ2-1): DGGITQSPKYLFRKEGQNVTLSCEQNLNHDAMYWYRQDPGQGLRLIYYSQIVNDFQKGDIAEGYSVSREKKESFPLTVTSAQKNPTAFYLCASSMESLGDEQFFGPGTRLTVL.

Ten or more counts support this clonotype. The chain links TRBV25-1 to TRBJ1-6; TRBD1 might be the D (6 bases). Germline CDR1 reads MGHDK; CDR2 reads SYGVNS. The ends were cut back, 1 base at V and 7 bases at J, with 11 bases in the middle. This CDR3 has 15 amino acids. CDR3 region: CASSESDSPNSPLHF. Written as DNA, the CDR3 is TGTGCCAGCAGTGAATCGGACAGTCCAAATTCACCCCTCCACTTT.

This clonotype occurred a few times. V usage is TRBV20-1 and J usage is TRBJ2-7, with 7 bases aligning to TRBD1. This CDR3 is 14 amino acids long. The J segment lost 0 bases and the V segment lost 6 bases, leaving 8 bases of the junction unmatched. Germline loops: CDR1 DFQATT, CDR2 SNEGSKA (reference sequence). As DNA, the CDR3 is TGCAGTGCCAATTCCCGGACAGGCTCCTACGAGCAGTACTTC. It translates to CSANSRTGSYEQYF.

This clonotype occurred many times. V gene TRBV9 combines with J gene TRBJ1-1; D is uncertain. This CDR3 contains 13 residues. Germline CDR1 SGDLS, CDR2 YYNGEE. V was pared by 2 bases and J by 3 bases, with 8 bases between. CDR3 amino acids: CASSVVQDTEAFF. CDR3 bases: TGTGCCAGCAGCGTCGTTCAAGACACTGAAGCTTTCTTT.

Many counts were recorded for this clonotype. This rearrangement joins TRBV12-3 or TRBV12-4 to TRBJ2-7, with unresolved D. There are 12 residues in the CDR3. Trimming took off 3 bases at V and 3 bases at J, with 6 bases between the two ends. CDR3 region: CASSFRVYEQYF. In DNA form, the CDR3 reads TGTGCCAGCAGTTTCCGGGTCTACGAGCAGTACTTC.